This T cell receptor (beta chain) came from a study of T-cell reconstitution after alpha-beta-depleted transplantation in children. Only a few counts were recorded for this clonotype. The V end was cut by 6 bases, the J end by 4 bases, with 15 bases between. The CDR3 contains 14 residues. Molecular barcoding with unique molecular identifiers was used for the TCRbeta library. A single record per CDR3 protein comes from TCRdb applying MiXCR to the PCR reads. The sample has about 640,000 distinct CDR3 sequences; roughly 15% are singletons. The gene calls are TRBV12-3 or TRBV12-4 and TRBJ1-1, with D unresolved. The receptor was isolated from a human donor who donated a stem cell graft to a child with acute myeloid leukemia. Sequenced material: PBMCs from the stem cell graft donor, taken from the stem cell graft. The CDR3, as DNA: TGTGCCAGCAGCACCGGAAGGGAGGGCACTGAAGCTTTCTTT. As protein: CASSTGREGTEAFF.